The 8 T cell receptor beta chains below all came from one sample that was sequenced in a study of T cell responses to AZD1222 COVID-19 vaccine (dated by TCRdb to about 2021). The method was the immunoSEQ multiplex PCR assay. The clones in this table, taken by TCRdb from immuneACCESS, are in-frame only. Not every clone is retained; where verified, under half of the shortfall comes from an unresolved V gene, and the cause of the rest is unknown. In this sample the table shows 250,000 to 300,000 clones, 90% to 95% of which occur a single time. Of the sample, less than 0.65% falls within the top ten clones. Taken with the paper, the label for time point translates to: about 28 days (+/-7) after the second vaccine dose. The source material was peripheral blood, sampled 28 days after the second AZD1222 dose. The source is an adult who received the AZD1222 COVID-19 vaccine.

The chain has TRBV15 and TRBJ1-3; D gene unclear. Looked up from germline, CDR1 is LNHNV and CDR2 is YYDKDF (reference sequence). Trimming shortened V by 0 bases and J by 1 base, and 7 bases separated the two germline ends. The CDR3 spans 15 residues. CDR3 sequence reads: CATSRDGKSGNTIYF. The CDR3, as DNA: TGTGCCACCAGCAGAGATGGGAAGTCTGGAAACACCATATATTTT.

This clone was observed once. V and J are TRBV4-1 and TRBJ1-4, with TRBD1 as a possible D gene (5 bases). The V and J ends lost 1 base and 0 bases respectively, with 9 bases between them. This CDR3 contains 16 residues. In germline, CDR1 is MGHRA, CDR2 YSYEKL. DNA for the CDR3: TGCGCCAGCAGCCAAGGCAGACAGTCAACTAATGAAAAACTGTTTTTT. This translates into CASSQGRQSTNEKLFF.

This clone was recorded a few times. The chain employs TRBV4-1 and TRBJ2-7; the match to TRBD2 covers 10 bases. The CDR3 is made up of 13 amino acids. The junction had 1 base not matched to a gene; V was cut back by 1 base and J by 7 bases. In germline, CDR1 is MGHRA, CDR2 YSYEKL. CDR3 coding DNA: TGCGCCAGCAGCCAAGTACTAGCGGGAGAGCAGTACTTC. Residues: CASSQVLAGEQYF.

The V gene is TRBV7-7, the J gene TRBJ2-5; maybe TRBD2 (6 bases). This CDR3 has 15 amino acids. Germline lookup yields CDR1 SSHAT and CDR2 FNYEAQ (reference sequence). Deletions cut 1 base from V and 4 bases from J, with 13 bases between. Written as DNA, the CDR3 is TGTGCCAGCAGCTTAGGGGGACTGCTTGGAGAGACCCAGTACTTC. This encodes CASSLGGLLGETQYF.

The V and J genes are TRBV7-9 and TRBJ1-1; D ambiguous. CDR1 and CDR2 from the germline V gene are SEHNR and FQNEAQ (reference sequence). CDR3 length: 15 residues. V dropped 1 base and J dropped 1 base, with 10 bases sitting between them. The CDR3 nucleotides read TGTGCCAGCAGCTTAGATGGCACACGGAACACTGAAGCTTTCTTT. Amino acid sequence: CASSLDGTRNTEAFF.

The chain uses TRBV5-8 and TRBJ1-1; D is undetermined. CDR3 length equals 15 residues. CDR1 is SGHTS and CDR2 is YDEGEE in the germline V gene. The germline V and J ends were trimmed by 3 bases and 2 bases, with 14 bases remaining between them. CDR3 in DNA: TGTGCCAGCAGCTGGTCGCGTTCCGTAAACACTGAAGCTTTCTTT. This encodes CASSWSRSVNTEAFF.

The chain combines TRBV27 with TRBJ2-7, with D perhaps TRBD2 (6 bases). Germline lookup yields CDR1 MNHEY and CDR2 SMNVEV (reference sequence). Trimming pared 0 bases from V and 4 bases from J, leaving 13 bases between. This CDR3 contains 15 residues. CDR3 DNA sequence: TGTGCCAGCAGTTTATCGATGGGGGGTGGGTACGAGCAGTACTTC. Translation gives CASSLSMGGGYEQYF.

The gene calls are TRBV19 and TRBJ1-2; D gene ambiguous. CDR1 is LNHDA and CDR2 is SQIVND in the germline V gene (reference sequence). The V gene lost 5 bases and the J gene lost 4 bases, with 8 bases spanning the gap. This CDR3 contains 12 residues. CDR3 bases: TGTGCCAGTAGTGCGGCTACCTATGGCTACACCTTC. It specifies CASSAATYGYTF.